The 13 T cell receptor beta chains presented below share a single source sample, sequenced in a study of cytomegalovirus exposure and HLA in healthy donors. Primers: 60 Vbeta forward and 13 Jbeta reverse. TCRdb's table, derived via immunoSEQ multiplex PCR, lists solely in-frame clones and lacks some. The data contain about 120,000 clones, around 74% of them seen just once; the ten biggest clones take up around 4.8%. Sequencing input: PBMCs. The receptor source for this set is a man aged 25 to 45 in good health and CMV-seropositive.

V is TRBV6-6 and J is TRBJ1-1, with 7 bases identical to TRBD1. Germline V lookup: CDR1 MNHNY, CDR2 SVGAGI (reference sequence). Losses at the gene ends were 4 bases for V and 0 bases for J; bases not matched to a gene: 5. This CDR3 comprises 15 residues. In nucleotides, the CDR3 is TGTGCCAGCAGTTGGGGGACAGCGATGAACACTGAAGCTTTCTTT. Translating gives CASSWGTAMNTEAFF.

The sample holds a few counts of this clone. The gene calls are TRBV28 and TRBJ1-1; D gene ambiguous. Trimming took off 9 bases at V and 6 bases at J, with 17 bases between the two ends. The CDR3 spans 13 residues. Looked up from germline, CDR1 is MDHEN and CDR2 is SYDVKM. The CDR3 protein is CASGRGRPSEAFF. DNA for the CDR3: TGTGCCAGTGGGCGGGGTAGGCCCTCTGAAGCTTTCTTT.

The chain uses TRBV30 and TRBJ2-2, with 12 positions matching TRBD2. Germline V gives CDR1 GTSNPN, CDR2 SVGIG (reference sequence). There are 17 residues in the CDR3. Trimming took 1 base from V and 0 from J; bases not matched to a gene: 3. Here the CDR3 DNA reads TGTGCCTGGAGTGAACTAGCGGGGGGACCGAACACCGGGGAGCTGTTTTTT. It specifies CAWSELAGGPNTGELFF.

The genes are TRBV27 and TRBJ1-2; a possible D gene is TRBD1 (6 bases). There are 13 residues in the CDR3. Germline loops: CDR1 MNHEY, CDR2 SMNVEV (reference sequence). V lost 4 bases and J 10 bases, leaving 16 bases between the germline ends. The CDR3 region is CASSSQGYGIYTF. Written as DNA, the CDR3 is TGTGCCAGCAGTTCCCAGGGGTACGGCATCTACACCTTC.

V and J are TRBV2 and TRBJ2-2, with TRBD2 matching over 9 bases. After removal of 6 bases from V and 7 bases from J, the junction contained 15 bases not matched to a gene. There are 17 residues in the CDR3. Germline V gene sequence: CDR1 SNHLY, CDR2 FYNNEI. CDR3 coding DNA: TGTGCCAGCAGAGCCCTGGGAAGCGGGGGGACCCACGGGGAGCTGTTTTTT. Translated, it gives CASRALGSGGTHGELFF.

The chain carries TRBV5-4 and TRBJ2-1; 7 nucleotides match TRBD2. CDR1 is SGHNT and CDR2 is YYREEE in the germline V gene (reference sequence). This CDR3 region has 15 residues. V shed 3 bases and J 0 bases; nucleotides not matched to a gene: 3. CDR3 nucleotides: TGTGCCAGCAGCTCAAGCGGGGACTCCTACAATGAGCAGTTCTTC. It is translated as CASSSSGDSYNEQFF.

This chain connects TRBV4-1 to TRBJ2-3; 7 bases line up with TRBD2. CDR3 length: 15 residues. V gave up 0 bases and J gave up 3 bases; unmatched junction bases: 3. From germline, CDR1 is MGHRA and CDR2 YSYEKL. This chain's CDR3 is CASSQDQAGTDTQYF. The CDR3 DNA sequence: TGCGCCAGCAGCCAAGATCAAGCGGGGACAGATACGCAGTATTTT.

In DNA, the CDR3 is TGTGCCAGCAGCGTTCTGCCAGGGGAAGAGACCCAGTACTTC. Protein product: CASSVLPGEETQYF. The rearrangement links TRBV9 to TRBJ2-5; tentatively, D is TRBD1 (6 bases). The CDR3 extends over 14 amino acids. Germline-derived CDR1 and CDR2 are SGDLS and YYNGEE. Trimming pared 2 bases from V and 3 bases from J, leaving 11 bases between. Filled out from reference TRBV9 and TRBJ2-5, the complete variable domain reads DSGVTQTPKHLITATGQRVTLRCSPRSGDLSVYWYQQSLDQGLQFLIQYYNGEERAKGNILERFSAQQFPDLHSELNLSSLELGDSALYFCASSVLPGEETQYFGPGTRLLVL.

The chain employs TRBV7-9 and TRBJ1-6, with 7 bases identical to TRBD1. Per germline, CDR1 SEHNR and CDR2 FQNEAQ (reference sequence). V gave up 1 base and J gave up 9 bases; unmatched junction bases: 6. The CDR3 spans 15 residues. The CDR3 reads CASSLEGGEASPLHF. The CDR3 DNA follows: TGTGCCAGCAGCTTAGAAGGGGGCGAGGCTTCACCCCTCCACTTT.

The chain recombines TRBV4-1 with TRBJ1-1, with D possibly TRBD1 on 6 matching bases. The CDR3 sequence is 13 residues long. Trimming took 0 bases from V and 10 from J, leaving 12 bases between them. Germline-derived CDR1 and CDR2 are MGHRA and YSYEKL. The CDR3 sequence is CASSQDQGRGAFF. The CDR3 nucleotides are TGCGCCAGCAGCCAAGATCAGGGGAGGGGAGCTTTCTTT.

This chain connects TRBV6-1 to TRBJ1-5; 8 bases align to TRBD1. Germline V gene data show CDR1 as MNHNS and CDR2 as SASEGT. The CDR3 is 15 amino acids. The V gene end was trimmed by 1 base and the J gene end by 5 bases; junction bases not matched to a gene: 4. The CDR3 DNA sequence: TGTGCCAGCAGTGAAGATGGACAGGGCTATCAGCCCCAGCATTTT. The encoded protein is CASSEDGQGYQPQHF.

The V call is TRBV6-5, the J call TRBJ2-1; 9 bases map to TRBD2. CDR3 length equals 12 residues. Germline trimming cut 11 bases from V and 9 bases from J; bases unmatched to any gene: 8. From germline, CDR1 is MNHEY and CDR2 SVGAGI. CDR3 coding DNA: TGTGCCCCCCCCAGCGGGGGGAGTGAGCAGTTCTTC. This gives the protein CAPPSGGSEQFF.

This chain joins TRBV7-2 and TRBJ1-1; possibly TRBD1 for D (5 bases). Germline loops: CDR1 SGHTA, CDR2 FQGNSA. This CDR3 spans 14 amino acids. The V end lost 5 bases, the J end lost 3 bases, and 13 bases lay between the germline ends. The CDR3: CASSPMQGYTEAFF. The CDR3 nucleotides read TGTGCCAGCAGCCCGATGCAGGGCTACACTGAAGCTTTCTTT.